This is a list of T cell receptor beta chains from one sample in a study of T cell responses to AZD1222 COVID-19 vaccine. TCRdb's copy holds only in-frame clones and misses some; the assay was immunoSEQ multiplex PCR. The data hold approximately 140,000 clones, with 70% to 90% observed a single time. Sequenced here: peripheral blood, sampled on day 0 of AZD1222 vaccination. The source of these receptors is an adult in good health. The CDR3 runs from the conserved cysteine through the conserved F or W. D genes are given only for firm matches. A row's size may be missing; if present it is once, few, many or a size class.

CDR3 DNA,CDR3 protein,D gene,J gene,V gene,clone size
TGTGCCAGCAGCCCTAGTGGGTTAACCTCCTACGAGCAGTACTTC,CASSPSGLTSYEQYF,.,TRBJ2-7,TRBV9,.
TGTGCCAGCAGCAAAAATGGGGGTGGCAATCAGCCCCAGCATTTT,CASSKNGGGNQPQHF,.,TRBJ1-5,TRBV21-1,.
TGTGCCACCAGTGTTGGTAACAGGGAGAGTTCGAACTATGGCTACACCTTC,CATSVGNRESSNYGYTF,.,TRBJ1-2,TRBV24-1,.
TGTGCCAGCAGCTTAGCAACAGGGGATAATTCACCCCTCCACTTT,CASSLATGDNSPLHF,TRBD1,TRBJ1-6,TRBV11-1,.
TGTGCCAGCAGCCCCGTCGTCGGCGGGAGACCTTCCTACAATGAGCAGTTCTTC,CASSPVVGGRPSYNEQFF,TRBD2,TRBJ2-1,TRBV7-8,.
TGCGCCAGCAGCTTGGAGTCCCCAGGGGGGAAGAACTACGAGCAGTACTTC,CASSLESPGGKNYEQYF,.,TRBJ2-7,TRBV5-1,.
TGTGCCAGTAGTATAACTAGCGGGAGGGGTGAGCAGTACTTC,CASSITSGRGEQYF,TRBD2,TRBJ2-7,TRBV19,.
TGTGCCAGCTCACCACCCCCCGGGCGCACTGAAGCTTTCTTT,CASSPPPGRTEAFF,.,TRBJ1-1,TRBV18,.
TGCGCCAGCAGCCAAGGTTTCTCTTTGACTAGCGGGAGGACTTCCTACAATGAGCAGTTCTTC,CASSQGFSLTSGRTSYNEQFF,TRBD2,TRBJ2-1,TRBV4-3,.
TGTGCCAGCAGTGAATTTCGGGGAAATAATTCACCCCTCCACTTT,CASSEFRGNNSPLHF,.,TRBJ1-6,TRBV25-1,.
TGTGCCAGCAGTTTAGGACGGGGGGTTGAAGCTTTCTTT,CASSLGRGVEAFF,.,TRBJ1-1,TRBV2,.
TGTGCCAGCAGCTTTGGGCAGCAAGATCAGCCCCAGCATTTT,CASSFGQQDQPQHF,.,TRBJ1-5,TRBV5-4,once
TGCGCCAGCAGCCAAAGACCAAGCTCCTATAATTCACCCCTCCACTTT,CASSQRPSSYNSPLHF,.,TRBJ1-6,TRBV4-1,.
TGTGCCAGCTCACCACTTTCGGGGGGCGCGCGGACTGAAGCTTTCTTT,CASSPLSGGARTEAFF,.,TRBJ1-1,TRBV18,.
TGTGCCAGCAGGCTAGCGGTGTTAAACAATGAGCAGTTCTTC,CASRLAVLNNEQFF,TRBD2,TRBJ2-1,TRBV6-5,.